This T cell receptor (beta chain) was captured in a study of T-cell memory formation after mild COVID-19. As for the study in general: TCR clusters largely stayed donor specific. General study results and limits: Contracting CD4+ clones were located mainly in CM and EM, and CD8+ clones in EMRA. Second-wave clones peaking on day 37 lacked confirmed SARS-CoV-2 specificity.

This clonotype occurred a few times. Its target is not known. CDR1 SGHAT and CDR2 FQNNGV come from the germline V gene. The CDR3 contains 18 residues. With V trimmed by 6 bases and J by 7 bases, 17 bases remained unmatched. Amplification by 5'RACE using constant-segment primers produced TCR alpha and TCR beta cDNA libraries that carried sample barcodes and UMIs. TCRdb itself ran the 5' RACE reads through MiXCR, one entry per CDR3 protein. The repertoire holds 200,000 to 300,000 distinct CDR3 sequences, with around a tenth as singletons. The chain combines TRBV11-2 with TRBJ2-1; the match to TRBD1 covers 11 bases. Input material: PBMCs or a T cell subset sorted from them (not recorded which). This TCR derives from a man younger than 35 who had mild COVID-19 (a few samples of this study predate the infection). Cell type and time point are not known. CDR3 bases: TGTGCCAGCAGTACCCTCCGGTCCGGGACAGGGGGTTTGAATGAGCAGTTCTTC. It translates to CASSTLRSGTGGLNEQFF.